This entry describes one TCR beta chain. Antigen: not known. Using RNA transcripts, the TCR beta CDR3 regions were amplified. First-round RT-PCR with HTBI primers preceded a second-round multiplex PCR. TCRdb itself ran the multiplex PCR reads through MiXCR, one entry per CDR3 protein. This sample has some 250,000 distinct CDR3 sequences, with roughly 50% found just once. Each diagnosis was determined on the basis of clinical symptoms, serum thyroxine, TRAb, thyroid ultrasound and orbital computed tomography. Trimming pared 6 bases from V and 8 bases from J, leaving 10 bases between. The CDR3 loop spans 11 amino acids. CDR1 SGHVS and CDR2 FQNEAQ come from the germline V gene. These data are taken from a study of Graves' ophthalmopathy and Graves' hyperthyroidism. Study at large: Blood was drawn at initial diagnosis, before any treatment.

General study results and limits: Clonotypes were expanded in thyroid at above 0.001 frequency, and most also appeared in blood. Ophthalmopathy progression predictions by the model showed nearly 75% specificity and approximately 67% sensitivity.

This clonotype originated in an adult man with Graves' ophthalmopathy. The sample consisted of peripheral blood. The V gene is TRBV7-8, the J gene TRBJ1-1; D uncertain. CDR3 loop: CASSVTVEAFF. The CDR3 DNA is TGTGCCAGCAGTGTAACGGTAGAAGCTTTCTTT. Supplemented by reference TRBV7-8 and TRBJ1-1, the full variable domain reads GAGVSQSPRYKVAKRGQDVALRCDPISGHVSLFWYQQALGQGPEFLTYFQNEAQLDKSGLPSDRFFAERPEGSVSTLKIQRTQQEDSAVYLCASSVTVEAFFGQGTRLTVV.